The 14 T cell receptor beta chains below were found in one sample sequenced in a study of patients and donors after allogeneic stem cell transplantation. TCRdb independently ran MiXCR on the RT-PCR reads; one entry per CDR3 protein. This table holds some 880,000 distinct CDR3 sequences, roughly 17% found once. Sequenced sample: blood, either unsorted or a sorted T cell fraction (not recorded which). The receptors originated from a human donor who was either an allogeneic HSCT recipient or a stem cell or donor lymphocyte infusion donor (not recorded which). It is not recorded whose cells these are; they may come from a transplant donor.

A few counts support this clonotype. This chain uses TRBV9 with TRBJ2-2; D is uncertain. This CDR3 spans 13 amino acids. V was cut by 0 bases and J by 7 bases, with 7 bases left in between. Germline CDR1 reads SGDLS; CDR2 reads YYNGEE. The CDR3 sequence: CASSVVGFGELFF. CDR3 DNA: TGTGCCAGCAGCGTAGTGGGGTTCGGGGAGCTGTTTTTT.

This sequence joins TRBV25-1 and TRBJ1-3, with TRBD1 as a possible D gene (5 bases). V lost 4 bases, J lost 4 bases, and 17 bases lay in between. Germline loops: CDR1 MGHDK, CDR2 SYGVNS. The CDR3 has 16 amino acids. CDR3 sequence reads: CASSGARGSGGNTIYF. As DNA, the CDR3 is TGTGCCAGCAGTGGCGCCCGGGGGTCAGGCGGAAACACCATATATTTT.

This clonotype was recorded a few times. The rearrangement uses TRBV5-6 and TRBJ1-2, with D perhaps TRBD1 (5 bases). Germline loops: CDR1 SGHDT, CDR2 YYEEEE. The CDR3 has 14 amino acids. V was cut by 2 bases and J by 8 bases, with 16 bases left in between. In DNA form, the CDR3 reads TGTGCCAGCAGCTTCAGGGTGACCAATGGCGGCTACACCTTC. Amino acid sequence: CASSFRVTNGGYTF.

CDR3 coding DNA: TGTGCCAGCAGCGCGACTACGTCGGATGAGCAGTTCTTC. Residues: CASSATTSDEQFF. J is TRBJ2-1 and V is TRBV7-9; maybe TRBD2 (5 bases). CDR1 and CDR2 (germline): SEHNR, FQNEAQ (reference sequence). The germline V and J ends were trimmed by 5 bases and 8 bases, with 13 bases remaining between them. This CDR3 has 13 amino acids.

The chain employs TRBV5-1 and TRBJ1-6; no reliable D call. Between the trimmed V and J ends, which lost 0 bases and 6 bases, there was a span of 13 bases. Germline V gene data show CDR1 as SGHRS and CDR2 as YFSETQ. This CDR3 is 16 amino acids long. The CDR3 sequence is CASSLEVFRANSPLHF. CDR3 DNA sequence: TGCGCCAGCAGCTTGGAAGTGTTTCGGGCTAATTCACCCCTCCACTTT.

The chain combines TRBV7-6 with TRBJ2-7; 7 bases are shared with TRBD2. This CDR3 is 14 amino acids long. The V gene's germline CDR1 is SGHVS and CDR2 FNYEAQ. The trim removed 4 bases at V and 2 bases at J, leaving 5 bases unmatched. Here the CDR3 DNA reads TGTGCCAGCAGCTCCCGGGGGGAGACCTACGAGCAGTACTTC. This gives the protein CASSSRGETYEQYF.

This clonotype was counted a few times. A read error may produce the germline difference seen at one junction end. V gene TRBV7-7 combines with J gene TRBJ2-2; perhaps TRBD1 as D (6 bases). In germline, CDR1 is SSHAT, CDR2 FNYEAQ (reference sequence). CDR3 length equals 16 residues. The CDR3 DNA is TGTGCTAGCAGCTTAGGCCAGGGGAGGAACACCGGGGAGCTGTTTTTT. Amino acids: CASSLGQGRNTGELFF. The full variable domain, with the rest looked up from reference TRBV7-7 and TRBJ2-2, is GAGVSQSPRYKVTKRGQDVTLRCDPISSHATLYWYQQALGQGPEFLTYFNYEAQPDKSGLPSDRFSAERPEGSISTLTIQRTEQRDSAMYRCASSLGQGRNTGELFFGEGSRLTVL.

The CDR3 DNA follows: TGCGCCAGCAGCCAAGATTGGCCGGGGACAAACACTGAAGCTTTCTTT. Its translation: CASSQDWPGTNTEAFF. This chain connects TRBV4-3 to TRBJ1-1; D possibly corresponds to TRBD1 (6 bases). The CDR3 is 16 amino acids. Germline V gives CDR1 LGHNA, CDR2 YSLEER. Trimming took 0 bases from V and 2 from J, leaving 13 bases between them.

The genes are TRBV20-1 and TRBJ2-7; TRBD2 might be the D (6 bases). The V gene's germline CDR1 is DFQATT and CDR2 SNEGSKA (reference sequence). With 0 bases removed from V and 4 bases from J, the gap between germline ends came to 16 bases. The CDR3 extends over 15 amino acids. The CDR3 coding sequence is TGCAGTGCTAGAGACGGGAGCAAAGTGAAGTACGAGCAGTACTTC. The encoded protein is CSARDGSKVKYEQYF.

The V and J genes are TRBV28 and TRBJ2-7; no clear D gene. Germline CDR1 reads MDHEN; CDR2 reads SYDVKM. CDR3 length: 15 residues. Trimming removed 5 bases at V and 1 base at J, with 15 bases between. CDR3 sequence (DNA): TGTGCCAGCAGTCAAATACGCAGGTTATCCTACGAGCAGTACTTC. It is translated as CASSQIRRLSYEQYF.

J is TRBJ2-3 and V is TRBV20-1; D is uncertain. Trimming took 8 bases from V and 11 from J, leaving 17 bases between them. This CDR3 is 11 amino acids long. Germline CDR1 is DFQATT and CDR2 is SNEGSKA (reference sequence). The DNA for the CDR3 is TGCAGTCCTTTCAATGATGGGGTGCAGTATTTT. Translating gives CSPFNDGVQYF.

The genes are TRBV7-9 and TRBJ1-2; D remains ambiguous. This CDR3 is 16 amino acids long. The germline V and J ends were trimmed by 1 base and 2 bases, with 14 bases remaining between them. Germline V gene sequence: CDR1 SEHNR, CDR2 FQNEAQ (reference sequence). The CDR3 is CASSLGAEVQNYGYTF. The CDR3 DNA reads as TGTGCCAGCAGCTTAGGGGCAGAAGTCCAAAACTATGGCTACACCTTC.

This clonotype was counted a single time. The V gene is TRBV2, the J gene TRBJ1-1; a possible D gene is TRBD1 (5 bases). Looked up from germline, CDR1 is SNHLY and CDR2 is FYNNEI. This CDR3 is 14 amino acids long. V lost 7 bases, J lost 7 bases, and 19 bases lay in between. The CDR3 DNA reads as TGTGCCAGCAAGCAAGAAGCGGTGGGGGATGAAGCTTTCTTT. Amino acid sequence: CASKQEAVGDEAFF.

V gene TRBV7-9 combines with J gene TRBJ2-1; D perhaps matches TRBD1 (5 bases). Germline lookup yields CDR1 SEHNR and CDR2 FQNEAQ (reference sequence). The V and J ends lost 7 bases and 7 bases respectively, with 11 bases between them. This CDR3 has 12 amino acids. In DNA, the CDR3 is TGTGCCAGCAACCTTAAGGGGAATGAGCAGTTCTTC. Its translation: CASNLKGNEQFF.